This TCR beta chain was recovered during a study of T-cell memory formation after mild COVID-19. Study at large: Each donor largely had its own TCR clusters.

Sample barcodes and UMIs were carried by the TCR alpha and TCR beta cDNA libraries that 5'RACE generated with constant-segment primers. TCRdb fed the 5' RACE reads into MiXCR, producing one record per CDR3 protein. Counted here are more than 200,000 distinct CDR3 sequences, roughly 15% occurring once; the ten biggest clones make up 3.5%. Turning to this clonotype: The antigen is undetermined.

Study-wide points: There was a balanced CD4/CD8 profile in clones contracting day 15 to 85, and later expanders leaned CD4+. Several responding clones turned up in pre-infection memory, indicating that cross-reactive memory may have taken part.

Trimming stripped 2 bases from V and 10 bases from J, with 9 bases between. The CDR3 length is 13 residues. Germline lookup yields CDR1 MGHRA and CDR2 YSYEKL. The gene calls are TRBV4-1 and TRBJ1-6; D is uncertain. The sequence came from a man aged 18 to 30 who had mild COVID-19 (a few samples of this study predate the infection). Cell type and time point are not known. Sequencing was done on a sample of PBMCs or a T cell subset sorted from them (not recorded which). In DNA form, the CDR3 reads TGCGCCAGCAGCCAAAAAGAGAGGTCACCCCTCCACTTT. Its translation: CASSQKERSPLHF.